This T cell receptor beta chain was captured by sequencing in a study of blood T cell repertoires in COVID-19. Study context: From the United States, Italy and Spain came samples of acute and convalescent COVID-19. Sources were T cells, B-cell-depleted T cells, or PBMCs; the material itself was cDNA or gDNA.

Sequenced by immunoSEQ multiplex PCR; TCRdb stores in-frame clones only, minus some. The sample lists about 310,000 clones, roughly 90% occurring once. The V end was cut by 2 bases, the J end by 0 bases, with 12 bases between. The CDR3 is made up of 15 amino acids. Germline CDR1 and CDR2: SGHTS and YDEGEE. Sequences were obtained from peripheral blood. This receptor was identified in a woman aged 25 to 45 with COVID-19, enrolled during active disease. V is TRBV5-8 and J is TRBJ2-7; D remains unclear. CDR3 DNA: TGTGCCAGCAGCTTCCGGGTCCTACGCTCCTACGAGCAGTACTTC. It yields the protein CASSFRVLRSYEQYF.